This TCR beta chain emerged from a study of blood T cell repertoires in COVID-19. About the research overall: COVID-19 samples from acute and convalescent phases originated in the United States, Italy and Spain. PBMCs, B-cell-depleted T cells, or T cells provided the cDNA or gDNA that made up the material.

The junction had 1 base not matched to a gene; V was cut back by 1 base and J by 4 bases. The length of the CDR3 is 15 residues. Germline CDR1 and CDR2: SGHDN and FVKESK. In the authors' methods: From reference gene primer amplification, estimates of nucleated cell counts were derived. Generated by immunoSEQ multiplex PCR, the TCRdb table keeps only in-frame clones and is missing some. V, J and clone size are those of that table, while D and trimming were read from the DNA. The sample holds 52,000 or so clones, 90% to 95% seen once. Of note for this clone: Other nucleotide sequences from this sample produce the same CDR3.

V is TRBV14 and J is TRBJ2-1, with TRBD2 identical over 10 bases. The sequenced sample consisted of peripheral blood. The clonotype comes from a woman older than 75 with acute or convalescent COVID-19. The CDR3: CASSQGTSGYNEQFF. The CDR3 DNA sequence: TGTGCCAGCAGCCAAGGGACTAGCGGTTACAATGAGCAGTTCTTC.